This entry is about one T cell receptor beta chain. The target of this receptor is not known. No quality values exist for individual bases; no much larger clone is one base distant. In light of the paper, this sample's time point label describes: before hematopoietic stem cell transplant. PRAID was marked by prominent immunodeficiency together with autoinflammation. T-cell subsets (conventional T cells, CD8+ T cells, regulatory T cells, T follicular helper cells) were sorted before TRB sequencing. The data derive from a study of stem cell transplantation in POMP-related autoinflammatory disease (dated by TCRdb to about 2021). About the study as a whole: The study hypothesized that defective thymoproteasomes impair MHC class I-dependent CD8+ T-cell differentiation and positive selection, skewing the TRB repertoire. The effect of POMP deficiency on T-cell receptor beta repertoire diversity and CDR3 characteristics was assessed by high-throughput TRB sequencing. Before transplant, CD4+ naive T-cell skewing, low CD8+ T-cell proportions, and reduced T-cell cytokine secretion were observed in patients.

V loses 5 bases, J loses 2 bases, and the germline ends lie 16 bases apart. The germline V gene yields SGHAT for CDR1 and FQNNGV for CDR2. The CDR3, cysteine through phenylalanine, is 16 amino acids long. CDR3 DNA only is kept here, 48 bases in frame from base 1. The library was produced with the immunoSEQ multiplex PCR assay. The authors' pipeline ran thus. Repertoire diversity was quantified with Shannon entropy, accounting for clonal size distribution. Clonotype distribution inequality was measured with the Gini-Simpson index (Simpson_1-D). Held by TCRdb, this immuneACCESS table contains in-frame sequences only and omits some clones. Under half of the omission traces to an unresolved V gene where checked; the cause of the rest is unknown. The DNA was the basis for D and trimming; V, J and clone size are from that table. For this sample there are over 25,000 clones; almost 90% appear just once. Under 0.75% of the sample lies in the top ten.

What the authors observed across the whole study: The trend toward lower diversity and increased clonality in PRAID patients was statistically significant only for regulatory T cells. A trend toward lower TRB diversity and higher clonality was observed in PRAID patients across all analyzed T-cell subsets. The number of unique TRB V-J gene pairings in PRAID patients was restricted.

This sample comprised CD4+ T cells from PBMCs, obtained before stem cell transplantation. Recombination connected TRBV11-2 to TRBJ2-4, with no confidently assigned D gene. This receptor was obtained from a human donor with POMP-related autoinflammation and immune dysregulation (PRAID). The bases are TGTGCCAGCAGCCTCCTTAGCAGTACGACCAAAAACATTCAGTACTTC. Translated, it reads CASSLLSSTTKNIQYF.